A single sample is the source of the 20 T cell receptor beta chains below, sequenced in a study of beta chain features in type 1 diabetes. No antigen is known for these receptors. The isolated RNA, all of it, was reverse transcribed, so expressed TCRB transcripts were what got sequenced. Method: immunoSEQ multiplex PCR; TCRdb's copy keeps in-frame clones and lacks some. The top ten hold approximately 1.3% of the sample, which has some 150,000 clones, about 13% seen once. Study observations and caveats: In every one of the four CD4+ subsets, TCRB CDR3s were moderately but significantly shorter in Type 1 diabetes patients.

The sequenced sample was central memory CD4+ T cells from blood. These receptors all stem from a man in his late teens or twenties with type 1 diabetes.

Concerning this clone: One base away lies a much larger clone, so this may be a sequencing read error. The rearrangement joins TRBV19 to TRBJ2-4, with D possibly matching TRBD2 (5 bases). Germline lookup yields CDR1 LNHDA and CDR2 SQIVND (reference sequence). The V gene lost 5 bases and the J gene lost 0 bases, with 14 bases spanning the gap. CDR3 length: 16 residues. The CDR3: CASSPQAELAKNIQYF. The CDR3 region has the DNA TGTGCCAGTAGTCCACAAGCGGAGCTAGCCAAAAACATTCAGTACTTC.

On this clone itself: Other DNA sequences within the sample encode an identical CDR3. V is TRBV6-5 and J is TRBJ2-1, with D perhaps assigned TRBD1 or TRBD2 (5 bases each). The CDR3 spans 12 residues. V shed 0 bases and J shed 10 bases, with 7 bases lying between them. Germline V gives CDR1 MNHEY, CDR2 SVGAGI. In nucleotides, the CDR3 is TGTGCCAGCAGTTACTCGGGGGTCGAGCAGTTCTTC. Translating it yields CASSYSGVEQFF.

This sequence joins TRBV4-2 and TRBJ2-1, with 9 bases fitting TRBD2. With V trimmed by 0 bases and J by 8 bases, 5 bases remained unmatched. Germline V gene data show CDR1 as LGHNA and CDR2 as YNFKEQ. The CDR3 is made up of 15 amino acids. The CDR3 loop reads CASSQEGGGADEQFF. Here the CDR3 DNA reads TGTGCCAGCAGCCAAGAAGGCGGGGGGGCCGATGAGCAGTTCTTC.

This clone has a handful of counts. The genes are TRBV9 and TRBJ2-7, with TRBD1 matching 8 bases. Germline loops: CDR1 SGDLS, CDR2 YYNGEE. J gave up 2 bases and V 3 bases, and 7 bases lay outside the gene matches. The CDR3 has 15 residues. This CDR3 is CASSEGQGRTYEQYF. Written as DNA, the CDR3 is TGTGCCAGCAGCGAAGGACAGGGAAGGACCTACGAGCAGTACTTC. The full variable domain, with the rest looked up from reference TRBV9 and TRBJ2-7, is DSGVTQTPKHLITATGQRVTLRCSPRSGDLSVYWYQQSLDQGLQFLIQYYNGEERAKGNILERFSAQQFPDLHSELNLSSLELGDSALYFCASSEGQGRTYEQYFGPGTRLTVT.

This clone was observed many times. The CDR3 nucleotides are TGTGCCAGTAGTATAGCCGGGACAGACTCCTACGAGCAGTACTTC. Amino acids: CASSIAGTDSYEQYF. The chain couples TRBV19 to TRBJ2-7; 7 bases map to TRBD1. This CDR3 region has 15 residues. With 1 base clipped from V and 0 bases from J, the junction kept 3 bases outside the gene matches. Germline V gene lookup returns CDR1 LNHDA and CDR2 SQIVND (reference sequence).

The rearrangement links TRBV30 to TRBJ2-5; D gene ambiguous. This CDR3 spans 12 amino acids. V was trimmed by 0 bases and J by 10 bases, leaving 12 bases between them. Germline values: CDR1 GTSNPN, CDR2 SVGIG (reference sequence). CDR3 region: CAWSVILEVQYF. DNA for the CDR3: TGTGCCTGGAGTGTAATACTCGAGGTCCAGTACTTC.

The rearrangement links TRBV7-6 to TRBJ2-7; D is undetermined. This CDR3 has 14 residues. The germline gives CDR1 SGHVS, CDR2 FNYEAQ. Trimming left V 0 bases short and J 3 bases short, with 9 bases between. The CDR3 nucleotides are TGTGCCAGCAGCTTAGCGGCAGCTAGCTACGAGCAGTACTTC. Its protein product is CASSLAAASYEQYF.

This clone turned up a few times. CDR3 region: CASRPEENEQFF. DNA for the CDR3: TGTGCCAGCAGACCTGAGGAGAATGAGCAGTTCTTC. The chain combines TRBV7-9 with TRBJ2-1; D not certain. Germline V CDR1 and CDR2: SEHNR, FQNEAQ (reference sequence). The V and J ends lost 6 bases and 7 bases respectively, with 10 bases between them. The CDR3 loop spans 12 amino acids.

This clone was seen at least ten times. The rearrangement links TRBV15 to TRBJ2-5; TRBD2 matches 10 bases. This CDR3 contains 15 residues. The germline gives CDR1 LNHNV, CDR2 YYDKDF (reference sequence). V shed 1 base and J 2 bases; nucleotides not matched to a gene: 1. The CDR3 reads CATSRAGLAQETQYF. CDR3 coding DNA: TGTGCCACCAGCAGAGCGGGACTAGCGCAAGAGACCCAGTACTTC. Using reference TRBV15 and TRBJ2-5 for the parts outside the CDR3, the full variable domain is DAMVIQNPRYQVTQFGKPVTLSCSQTLNHNVMYWYQQKSSQAPKLLFHYYDKDFNNEADTPDNFQSRRPNTSFCFLDIRSPGLGDTAMYLCATSRAGLAQETQYFGPGTRLLVL.

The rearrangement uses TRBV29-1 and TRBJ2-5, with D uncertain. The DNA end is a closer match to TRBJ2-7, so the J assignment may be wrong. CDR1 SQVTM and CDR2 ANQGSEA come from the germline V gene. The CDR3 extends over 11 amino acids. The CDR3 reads CSVEDTNEQYF. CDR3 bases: TGCAGCGTTGAAGATACGAACGAGCAGTACTTC.

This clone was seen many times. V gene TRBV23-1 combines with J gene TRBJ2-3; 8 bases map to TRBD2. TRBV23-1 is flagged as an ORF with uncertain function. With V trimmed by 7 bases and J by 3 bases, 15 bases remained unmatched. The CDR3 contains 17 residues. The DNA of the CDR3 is TGCGCCAGCACTGTACTAGCGGTCCCGCTCGGGACAGATACGCAGTATTTT. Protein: CASTVLAVPLGTDTQYF.

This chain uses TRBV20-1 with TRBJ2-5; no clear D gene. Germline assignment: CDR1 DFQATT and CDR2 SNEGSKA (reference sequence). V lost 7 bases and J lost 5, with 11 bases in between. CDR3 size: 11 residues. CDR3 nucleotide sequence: TGCAGTGTAAGGGTGGGCGAGACCCAGTACTTC. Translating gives CSVRVGETQYF.

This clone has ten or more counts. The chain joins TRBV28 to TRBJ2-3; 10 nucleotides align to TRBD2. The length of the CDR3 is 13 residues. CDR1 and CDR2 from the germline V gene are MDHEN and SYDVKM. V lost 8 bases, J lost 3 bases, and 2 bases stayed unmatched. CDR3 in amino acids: CASLAGVTDTQYF. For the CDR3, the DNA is TGTGCCAGCCTAGCGGGGGTGACAGATACGCAGTATTTT.

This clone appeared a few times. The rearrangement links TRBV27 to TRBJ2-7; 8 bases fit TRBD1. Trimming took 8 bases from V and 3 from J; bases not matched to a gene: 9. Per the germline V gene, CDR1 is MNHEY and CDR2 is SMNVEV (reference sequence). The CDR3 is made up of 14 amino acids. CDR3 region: CASGSGTGYYEQYF. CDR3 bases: TGTGCCAGCGGATCCGGGACAGGCTACTACGAGCAGTACTTC.

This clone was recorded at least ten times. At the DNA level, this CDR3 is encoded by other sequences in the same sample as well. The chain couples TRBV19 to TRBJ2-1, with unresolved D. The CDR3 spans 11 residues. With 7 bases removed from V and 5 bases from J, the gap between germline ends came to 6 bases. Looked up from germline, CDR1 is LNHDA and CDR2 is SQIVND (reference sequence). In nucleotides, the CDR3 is TGTGCCAGTATGGGGAACAATGAGCAGTTCTTC. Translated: CASMGNNEQFF.

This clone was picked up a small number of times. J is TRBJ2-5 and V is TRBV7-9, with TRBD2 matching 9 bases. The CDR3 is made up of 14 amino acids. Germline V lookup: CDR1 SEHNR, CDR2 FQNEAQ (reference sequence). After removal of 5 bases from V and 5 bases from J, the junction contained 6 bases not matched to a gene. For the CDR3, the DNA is TGTGCCAGCAGCCCCCGCGGGGGGGAGGAGACCCAGTACTTC. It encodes CASSPRGGEETQYF.

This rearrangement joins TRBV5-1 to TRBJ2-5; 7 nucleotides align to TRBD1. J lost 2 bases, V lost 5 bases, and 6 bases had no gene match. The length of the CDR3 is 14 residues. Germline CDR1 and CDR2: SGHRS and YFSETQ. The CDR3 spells CASRRRTGQETQYF. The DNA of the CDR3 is TGCGCCAGCAGGCGCAGGACAGGACAAGAGACCCAGTACTTC.

CDR3 residues: CASRGQGTGELFF. The CDR3 DNA reads TGTGCCAGCAGGGGACAGGGGACCGGGGAGCTGTTTTTT. This chain links TRBV7-9 with TRBJ2-2; TRBD1 matches 10 bases. Germline V lookup: CDR1 SEHNR, CDR2 FQNEAQ (reference sequence). CDR3 length equals 13 residues. Trimming removed 6 bases from V and 5 bases from J; junction bases left unmatched: 0.

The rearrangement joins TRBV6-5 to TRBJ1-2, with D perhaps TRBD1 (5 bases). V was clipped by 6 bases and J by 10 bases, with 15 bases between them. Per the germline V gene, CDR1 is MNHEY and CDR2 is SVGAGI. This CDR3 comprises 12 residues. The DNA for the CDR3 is TGTGCCAGCAGACAGGATATGGCTGTCTACACCTTC. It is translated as CASRQDMAVYTF.

The CDR3 DNA is TGCAGCACTTTCCTACTCGCGAACACTGAAGCTTTCTTT. Translated: CSTFLLANTEAFF. The chain recombines TRBV29-1 with TRBJ1-1; D gene unclear. This CDR3 region has 13 residues. CDR1 is SQVTM and CDR2 is ANQGSEA in the germline V gene. The V end was cut by 8 bases, the J end by 1 base, with 14 bases between.